This T cell receptor (beta chain) was captured in a study of tumor-infiltrating lymphocytes in localized non-small cell lung cancer. TCRdb's table, derived via immunoSEQ multiplex PCR, lists solely in-frame clones and lacks some. The data contain roughly 13,000 clones, about 84% of them singletons. The receptor's source is a human donor with non-small cell lung cancer. Specimen: uninvolved lung tissue not adjacent to the tumor.

In nucleotides, the CDR3 is TGTGCCAGCAGCTTAGGACAGGGTAGCACTGAAGCTTTCTTT. This translates into CASSLGQGSTEAFF. The chain is built from TRBV7-2 and TRBJ1-1, with 7 bases lining up with TRBD1. The CDR3 length is 14 residues. CDR1 is SGHTA, CDR2 FQGNSA, per germline. J was trimmed by 4 bases and V by 1 base; bases with no gene match: 3.